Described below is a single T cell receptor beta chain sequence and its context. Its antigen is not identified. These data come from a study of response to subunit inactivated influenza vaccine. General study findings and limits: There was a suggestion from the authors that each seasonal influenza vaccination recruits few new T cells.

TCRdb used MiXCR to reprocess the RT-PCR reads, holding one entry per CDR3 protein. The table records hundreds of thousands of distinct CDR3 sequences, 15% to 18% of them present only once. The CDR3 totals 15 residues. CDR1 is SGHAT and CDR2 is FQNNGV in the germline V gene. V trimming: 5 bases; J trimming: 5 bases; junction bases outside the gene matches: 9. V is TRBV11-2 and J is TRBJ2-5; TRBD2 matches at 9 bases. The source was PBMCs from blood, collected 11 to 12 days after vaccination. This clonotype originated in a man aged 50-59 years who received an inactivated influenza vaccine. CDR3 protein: CASSVLAGRTETQYF. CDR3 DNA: TGTGCCAGCAGCGTCCTAGCGGGGAGGACGGAGACCCAGTACTTC.